The source of this T cell receptor beta chain is a study of long-term antiretroviral therapy in people with HIV. Study details: Some samples came about a decade before the 2015 immediate-ART recommendation, and these were the earliest.

Cryopreserved PBMC, at roughly 0.85-11 million per sample, were present before DNA extraction. Study conclusions and caveats: Compared with controls, HIV repertoires showed narrower CDR3 length ranges. Even long-term ART left TRB diversity below transplant donor controls, despite gains.

This clone was detected once. The antigen is not known. They ran version v3.0 of the immunoSEQ assay at survey level. Here immunoSEQ multiplex PCR was the method, and the copy in TCRdb shows in-frame clones only, minus some. This sample carries approximately 15,000 clones, more than 85% of them seen once, and the ten largest clones take approximately 8.7%. Trimming cost V 9 bases and J 4 bases; bases outside gene matches: 11. The germline CDR1 and CDR2 sequences are MNHEY and SVGAGI. The CDR3 totals 14 residues. This clonotype was obtained from a man in his sixties with HIV. Sequencing was performed on unsorted PBMCs, taken 0.3 years after starting antiretroviral therapy. V gene TRBV6-5 combines with J gene TRBJ2-5; 7 nucleotides line up with TRBD1. The CDR3 region has the DNA TGTGCCAGTTCGGGACAGACCGGAGGAGAGACCCAGTACTTC. It translates to CASSGQTGGETQYF.